This TCR beta chain stems from a study of shared clonotypes between healthy human individuals. General observations from the study: Investigators expected sequencing depth to affect clonotype sharing among donors. Non-shared clonotypes were found to have lower generation probabilities than the clonotypes that were shared by all four of the sorted-subset donors. What naive subsets generally showed was a larger estimated richness than memory subsets showed.

This table comes from immunoSEQ multiplex PCR, and its TCRdb copy is limited to in-frame clones, with some not included. The top ten clones hold 10% of a sample with hundreds of thousands of clones, 74% of them seen once. Points on this clone: No antigen is known for it.

The CDR3 spans 11 residues. The germline V gene has CDR1 MNHEY and CDR2 SVGAGI. The V end lost 2 bases, the J end lost 11 bases, and 7 bases lay between the germline ends. The J gene is TRBJ2-1, the V gene TRBV6-5; D may match TRBD1 or TRBD2 (5 bases each). Source material: memory CD4+ T cells sorted from blood. Subset noted: CD45RA-negative fraction. The sequence derives from a man aged 25-45 years in good health. The CDR3 bases are TGTGCCAGCAGTTACGGGGGAAAGCAGTTCTTC. Encoded protein: CASSYGGKQFF.